The rows below give T cell receptor beta chains drawn from one sample of a study of long-term antiretroviral therapy in people with HIV. Data came from immunoSEQ multiplex PCR; TCRdb stores just in-frame clones and leaves some out. The sample has tens of thousands of clones, 80% to 85% seen once. This material consisted of unsorted PBMCs, taken 0.8 years before starting antiretroviral therapy. These receptor sequences come from a man younger than 35 with HIV. CDR3s include the opening cysteine and the closing phenylalanine or tryptophan. A D gene is named only where the DNA matches it firmly. Part of the rows lack a size; the others show once, few, many or a class for expanded clones.

clone_size j_call v_call d_call cdr3_aa cdr3_nt
. TRBJ2-7 TRBV5-6 TRBD2 CASSSLGLAAPEQYF TGTGCCAGCAGCTCCCTCGGACTAGCGGCTCCCGAGCAGTACTTC
. TRBJ1-1 TRBV9 TRBD1 CASSETGVETEAFF TGTGCCAGCAGCGAAACAGGGGTTGAGACTGAAGCTTTCTTT
. TRBJ2-3 TRBV7-3 . CASSLRGQNPSTDTQYF TGTGCCAGCAGCTTAAGAGGGCAGAACCCTAGCACAGATACGCAGTATTTT
. TRBJ2-7 TRBV11-2 . CASSLAMGPLYEQYF TGTGCCAGCAGCTTAGCTATGGGGCCACTCTACGAGCAGTACTTC
. TRBJ1-5 TRBV19 . CAIASGFDQPQHF TGTGCCATCGCATCAGGGTTCGATCAGCCCCAGCATTTT
. TRBJ2-7 TRBV28 . CASSLWGYEQYF TGTGCCAGCAGTTTGTGGGGCTACGAGCAGTACTTC
. TRBJ1-2 TRBV7-9 TRBD1 CASSTSTGDRQGGYTF TGTGCCAGCAGCACAAGTACAGGGGACCGGCAAGGTGGCTACACCTTC
. TRBJ2-7 TRBV6-5 . CAARGGLRNEQYF TGTGCCGCGAGGGGGGGGCTTCGGAACGAGCAGTACTTC
medium-sized TRBJ1-1 TRBV2 . CASSEYLLQRNTEAFF TGTGCCAGCAGTGAATACTTGTTACAGCGGAACACTGAAGCTTTCTTT
. TRBJ1-4 TRBV5-1 TRBD1 CASSLEGQGNEKLFF TGCGCCAGCAGCTTGGAGGGACAGGGGAATGAAAAACTGTTTTTT
few TRBJ1-2 TRBV5-1 . CASRLTANYGYTF TGCGCCAGCAGGTTGACAGCCAACTATGGCTACACCTTC
few TRBJ1-3 TRBV7-2 . CASRRVIAGNTIYF TGTGCCAGCCGAAGGGTAATAGCTGGAAACACCATATATTTT
. TRBJ2-5 TRBV5-6 . CASSLWRSYNQETQYF TGTGCCAGCAGCTTGTGGAGGTCTTACAACCAAGAGACCCAGTACTTC
. TRBJ2-3 TRBV7-7 . CASSQTGLEGDTQYF TGTGCTAGCAGCCAAACTGGTTTAGAGGGAGATACGCAGTATTTT
. TRBJ2-7 TRBV6-6 . CASRVRVVSYEQCF TGTGCCAGCAGGGTGAGGGTCGTCTCCTACGAGCAGTGCTTC
. TRBJ1-5 TRBV19 . CASSDGYSNQPQHF TGTGCCAGTTCTGACGGGTATAGCAATCAGCCCCAGCATTTT
. TRBJ2-7 TRBV30 TRBD1 CAWRTGGNYEQYF TGTGCCTGGAGGACAGGGGGAAACTACGAGCAGTACTTC
. TRBJ1-5 TRBV14 . CASSHQPQHF TGTGCCAGCAGCCATCAGCCCCAGCATTTT
. TRBJ2-1 TRBV10-1 TRBD2 CASSDGGAYNEQFF TGCGCCAGCAGTGACGGGGGGGCCTACAATGAGCAGTTCTTC
. TRBJ2-5 TRBV6-5 TRBD1 CASSSPSARGETQYF TGTGCCAGCAGTTCCCCGTCGGCCAGGGGGGAGACCCAGTACTTC
. TRBJ2-5 TRBV5-1 TRBD2 CASNSQEGGGPRETQYF TGCGCCAGCAATTCACAGGAGGGCGGGGGGCCGAGGGAGACCCAGTACTTC
. TRBJ2-3 TRBV5-4 TRBD1 CASSPDRGLTDTQYF TGTGCCAGCAGCCCGGACAGGGGGCTGACAGATACGCAGTATTTT
. TRBJ2-1 TRBV11-2 TRBD2 CASSRTSGRQNEQFF TGTGCCAGCAGCAGGACTAGCGGGAGGCAAAATGAGCAGTTCTTC
. TRBJ2-7 TRBV5-4 . CASSLESYEQYF TGTGCCAGCAGCTTAGAATCCTACGAGCAGTACTTC
once TRBJ2-2 TRBV7-7 . CASSPGMTGELFF TGTGCTAGCAGTCCTGGGATGACCGGGGAGCTGTTTTTT
. TRBJ1-1 TRBV5-4 TRBD1 CASRAGQTNTEAFF TGTGCCAGCAGGGCGGGACAGACGAACACTGAAGCTTTCTTT
. TRBJ1-3 TRBV18 . CASSPLGLDSGNTIYF TGTGCCAGCTCACCGCTTGGGCTCGACTCTGGAAACACCATATATTTT